The present entry profiles one T cell receptor beta chain with its context. This sample is part of a study of blood T cell repertoires in COVID-19. Original processing notes: The assay estimated nucleated cells by amplifying reference gene primers. Clones were read by immunoSEQ multiplex PCR, and TCRdb kept only the in-frame ones, dropping some. The V and J calls and clone size are taken from that table; D and trimming were inferred from the DNA. Of around 100,000 clones in the sample, approximately 81% were seen once. The CDR3 spans 13 residues. V gave up 10 bases and J gave up 3 bases; unmatched junction bases: 6. The germline gives CDR1 ENHRY, CDR2 SYGVKD.

The origin of this receptor is a man in his forties with acute or convalescent COVID-19. This chain uses TRBV10-3 with TRBJ2-1; TRBD1 agrees at 7 bases. The sequenced material came from peripheral blood. DNA of the CDR3: TGTGCCACTTACGGGACAGACTACAATGAGCAGTTCTTC. As protein: CATYGTDYNEQFF.